Sequencing of this T cell receptor beta chain was carried out in a study of cytomegalovirus exposure and HLA in healthy donors. Study-wide results and caveats: It has been reported that TCR beta sequences accurately predicted the HLA-A and HLA-B alleles of most subjects.

Researchers ran the PCR with 60 Vbeta and 13 Jbeta primers. Sequencing was performed with immunoSEQ multiplex PCR; in TCRdb, only in-frame clones are kept and a portion is missing. The repertoire holds around 100,000 clones, with about 80% as singletons. Germline V CDR1 and CDR2: MNHNS, SASEGT. The CDR3 covers 14 residues. Trimming left V 4 bases short and J 5 bases short, with 14 bases between. For this clone: As yet, its antigen is unknown.

The gene calls are TRBV6-1 and TRBJ1-2; weak D call: TRBD1 (6 bases). The sample taken for sequencing was PBMCs. This clonotype was sampled from a man in his fifties or sixties in good health and CMV-seropositive. For the CDR3, the DNA is TGTGCCAGCAGTGTTGGGGGCCCCCAATATGGCTACACCTTC. Translated, it gives CASSVGGPQYGYTF.